Below are 26 T cell receptor beta chains sequenced from a single sample in a study of cytomegalovirus exposure and HLA in healthy donors. Primers: 60 Vbeta forward and 13 Jbeta reverse. Method: immunoSEQ multiplex PCR; TCRdb's copy keeps in-frame clones and lacks some. The table shows some 140,000 clones, with about 84% occurring only once. Input material: PBMCs. The receptors stem from a middle-aged woman in good health and CMV-seropositive.

The V and J genes are TRBV1 and TRBJ1-3. TRBV1 is a listed pseudogene. The CDR3 has 15 residues. The CDR3 DNA is TGCACCAACAGCCGCCGCGGGGGGTCTGGAAACACCATATATTTT. Translated: CTNSRRGGSGNTIYF.

The V gene is TRBV27, the J gene TRBJ1-2; 9 bases are shared with TRBD1. V shed 6 bases and J 3 bases; nucleotides not matched to a gene: 11. Per the germline V gene, CDR1 is MNHEY and CDR2 is SMNVEV (reference sequence). CDR3 size: 16 residues. This chain's CDR3 is CASSPSPGTGYYGYTF. CDR3 bases: TGTGCCAGCAGCCCCAGTCCCGGGACAGGGTACTATGGCTACACCTTC.

The chain is built from TRBV2 and TRBJ2-5, with 8 bases identical to TRBD2. CDR1 SNHLY and CDR2 FYNNEI come from the germline V gene. The CDR3 is 13 amino acids. The J segment lost 1 base and the V segment lost 8 bases, leaving 3 bases of the junction unmatched. This CDR3 reads CASQRERQETQYF. The CDR3 bases are TGTGCCAGCCAGCGGGAGCGCCAAGAGACCCAGTACTTC. The full variable domain, completed using reference TRBV2 and TRBJ2-5, is EPEVTQTPSHQVTQMGQEVILRCVPISNHLYFYWYRQILGQKVEFLVSFYNNEISEKSEIFDDQFSVERPDGSNFTLKIRSTKLEDSAMYFCASQRERQETQYFGPGTRLLVL.

This clone was observed a handful of times. The rearrangement links TRBV10-3 to TRBJ1-1; maybe TRBD1 (5 bases). Germline CDR1 and CDR2: ENHRY and SYGVKD. The CDR3 runs to 16 residues. Trimming removed 4 bases at V and 1 base at J, with 16 bases between. The CDR3 is CAISVQGPFGNTEAFF. For the CDR3, the DNA is TGTGCCATCAGTGTGCAGGGTCCCTTCGGGAACACTGAAGCTTTCTTT.

Only one count was recorded for this clone. The genes are TRBV10-3 and TRBJ2-5, with 7 positions matching TRBD2. Germline CDR1 and CDR2: ENHRY and SYGVKD. V lost 3 bases and J lost 4; bases outside the gene matches: 2. This CDR3 is 13 amino acids long. The CDR3 nucleotides read TGTGCCATCAGTGAAACTAGCGTAGAGACCCAGTACTTC. This sequence encodes CAISETSVETQYF.

The chain has TRBV7-8 and TRBJ2-1; 7 bases are a match to TRBD2. This CDR3 comprises 18 residues. The V segment lost 4 bases and the J segment 0 bases; nucleotides outside the gene matches: 12. Germline V lookup: CDR1 SGHVS, CDR2 FQNEAQ. The CDR3: CASSSHKRLADSYNEQFF. For the CDR3, the DNA is TGTGCCAGCAGCTCCCACAAACGGCTAGCGGACTCCTACAATGAGCAGTTCTTC.

This chain uses TRBV5-1 with TRBJ2-1, with D possibly being TRBD2 (5 bases). This CDR3 is 15 amino acids long. Germline V gives CDR1 SGHRS, CDR2 YFSETQ. V lost 5 bases to trimming and J lost 0 bases, with 12 bases between them. CDR3: CASRRATSSYNEQFF. The CDR3 DNA reads TGCGCCAGCAGGAGGGCAACCAGCTCCTACAATGAGCAGTTCTTC.

The genes are TRBV14 and TRBJ2-7; 8 bases are a match to TRBD2. Trimming took 0 bases from V and 6 from J; bases not matched to a gene: 1. CDR1 is SGHDN and CDR2 is FVKESK in the germline V gene. The CDR3 covers 13 residues. The CDR3 sequence is CASSQDSGIEQYF. In DNA, the CDR3 is TGTGCCAGCAGCCAAGATAGCGGGATCGAGCAGTACTTC.

The chain couples TRBV29-1 to TRBJ1-4, with TRBD1 identical over 7 bases. V was pared by 8 bases and J by 8 bases, with 11 bases of the junction left unmatched. CDR1 is SQVTM and CDR2 is ANQGSEA in the germline V gene. This CDR3 has 13 amino acids. The CDR3 loop is CSTRDSGGEKLFF. In nucleotides, the CDR3 is TGCAGCACTAGGGACAGTGGGGGGGAAAAACTGTTTTTT.

V and J are TRBV9 and TRBJ2-3; TRBD2 might be the D (6 bases). Germline V gene sequence: CDR1 SGDLS, CDR2 YYNGEE. The germline V and J ends were trimmed by 2 bases and 1 base, with 14 bases remaining between them. The CDR3 has 16 amino acids. CDR3 sequence reads: CASSVGGRSRTDTQYF. The CDR3 DNA sequence: TGTGCCAGCAGCGTCGGTGGGAGGTCCCGCACAGATACGCAGTATTTT.

V and J are TRBV18 and TRBJ2-7; 12 positions match TRBD2. J lost 5 bases, V lost 5 bases, and 10 bases had no gene match. Germline V gene sequence: CDR1 KGHSH, CDR2 LQKENI. The length of the CDR3 is 16 residues. The CDR3 bases are TGTGCCAGCTCATTTTCTAGCGGGAGGGCCGTAGACGAGCAGTACTTC. Translated: CASSFSSGRAVDEQYF. The whole variable domain, remainder taken from reference TRBV18 and TRBJ2-7, is NAGVMQNPRHLVRRRGQEARLRCSPMKGHSHVYWYRQLPEEGLKFMVYLQKENIIDESGMPKERFSAEFPKEGPSILRIQQVVRGDSAAYFCASSFSSGRAVDEQYFGPGTRLTVT.

The V and J genes are TRBV27 and TRBJ2-7, with TRBD1 matching over 7 bases. V shed 4 bases and J 2 bases; nucleotides not matched to a gene: 8. The CDR3 loop spans 15 amino acids. Germline values: CDR1 MNHEY, CDR2 SMNVEV (reference sequence). CDR3 amino acids: CASSSERDRTYEQYF. Here the CDR3 DNA reads TGTGCCAGCAGTTCGGAAAGGGACAGAACCTACGAGCAGTACTTC.

This chain links TRBV7-9 with TRBJ2-5; 12 bases map to TRBD2. V dropped 5 bases and J dropped 5; count of bases not matched to a gene: 18. The CDR3 sequence is 19 residues long. Germline CDR1 SEHNR, CDR2 FQNEAQ (reference sequence). The CDR3 region is CASSPRGASGRVLMETQYF. The CDR3 region has the DNA TGTGCCAGCAGCCCCCGGGGGGCTAGCGGGAGGGTGTTAATGGAGACCCAGTACTTC.

This chain connects TRBV18 to TRBJ2-7; 11 nucleotides line up with TRBD2. The J segment lost 2 bases and the V segment lost 6 bases, leaving 6 bases of the junction unmatched. In germline, CDR1 is KGHSH, CDR2 LQKENI. The CDR3 is 15 residues long. The CDR3 sequence: CASSQGTSGTYEQYF. CDR3 coding DNA: TGTGCCAGCTCTCAAGGGACTAGCGGCACCTACGAGCAGTACTTC.

This rearrangement joins TRBV13 to TRBJ2-7; possibly TRBD2 for D (6 bases). This CDR3 region has 15 residues. The V and J ends lost 3 bases and 0 bases respectively, with 12 bases between them. Germline V gene lookup returns CDR1 PRHDT and CDR2 FYEKMQ (reference sequence). For the CDR3, the DNA is TGTGCCAGCAGCTTTCGGCGGGATATCTCCTACGAGCAGTACTTC. Its translation: CASSFRRDISYEQYF. Variable domain in full (rest from reference TRBV13 and TRBJ2-7): AAGVIQSPRHLIKEKRETATLKCYPIPRHDTVYWYQQGPGQDPQFLISFYEKMQSDKGSIPDRFSAQQFSDYHSELNMSSLELGDSALYFCASSFRRDISYEQYFGPGTRLTVT.

Concerning this clone: Other DNA sequences in the same sample also yield this CDR3. The chain recombines TRBV7-9 with TRBJ2-5; D is uncertain. The ends were cut back, 4 bases at V and 5 bases at J, with 5 bases in the middle. The CDR3 loop spans 11 amino acids. Germline CDR1 reads SEHNR; CDR2 reads FQNEAQ (reference sequence). DNA for the CDR3: TGTGCCAGCAGCTCAAGCGAGACCCAGTACTTC. This encodes CASSSSETQYF.

The chain links TRBV9 to TRBJ2-7, with TRBD1 matching 9 bases. CDR3 size: 15 residues. From germline, CDR1 is SGDLS and CDR2 YYNGEE. Trimming removed 0 bases from V and 9 bases from J; junction bases left unmatched: 10. CDR3 bases: TGTGCCAGCAGCGTAGGACAGGGGGAGGCAGGGGTGCAGTACTTC. As protein: CASSVGQGEAGVQYF.

V and J are TRBV10-2 and TRBJ2-7; 9 bases fit TRBD1. The CDR3 runs 11 residues. CDR1 is WSHSY and CDR2 is SAAADI in the germline V gene. V dropped 4 bases and J dropped 12; count of bases not matched to a gene: 4. DNA of the CDR3: TGCGCCAGCAGTGGGACAGGGGTTGTGTACTTC. Translated: CASSGTGVVYF.

The chain links TRBV7-3 to TRBJ2-5, with TRBD2 matching over 7 bases. The CDR3 sequence is 15 residues long. Germline V lookup: CDR1 SGHTA, CDR2 FQGTGA. Trimming removed 5 bases from V and 1 base from J; junction bases left unmatched: 7. The CDR3 spells CASSPGGTRQETQYF. CDR3 DNA: TGTGCCAGCAGCCCGGGAGGAACTCGCCAAGAGACCCAGTACTTC. Looking up the rest from reference TRBV7-3 and TRBJ2-5 gives the full variable domain: GAGVSQTPSNKVTEKGKYVELRCDPISGHTALYWYRQSLGQGPEFLIYFQGTGAADDSGLPNDRFFAVRPEGSVSTLKIQRTERGDSAVYLCASSPGGTRQETQYFGPGTRLLVL.

The chain combines TRBV11-3 with TRBJ2-7; 9 nucleotides line up with TRBD2. Germline V gene sequence: CDR1 SGHNT, CDR2 YENEEA. CDR3 length: 16 residues. V dropped 3 bases and J dropped 2; count of bases not matched to a gene: 8. The DNA for the CDR3 is TGTGCCAGCAGCTTCGCCCTAGCGGGAACTACCTACGAGCAGTACTTC. Its translation: CASSFALAGTTYEQYF.

The chain combines TRBV10-2 with TRBJ2-2, with D perhaps TRBD2 (5 bases). V was cut by 10 bases and J by 2 bases, with 17 bases left in between. Germline lookup yields CDR1 WSHSY and CDR2 SAAADI. This CDR3 spans 15 amino acids. CDR3: CATRARSDNTGELFF. CDR3 coding DNA: TGCGCCACCCGAGCGCGTAGCGATAACACCGGGGAGCTGTTTTTT.

The chain couples TRBV7-9 to TRBJ2-1; TRBD2 aligns across 12 bases. The junction had 12 bases not matched to a gene; V was cut back by 6 bases and J by 0 bases. CDR3 length: 19 amino acids. CDR1 is SEHNR and CDR2 is FQNEAQ in the germline V gene (reference sequence). CDR3: CASSIQGGTSGYSYNEQFF. CDR3 DNA sequence: TGTGCCAGCAGTATTCAGGGGGGGACTAGCGGGTACTCCTACAATGAGCAGTTCTTC.

The rearrangement uses TRBV5-4 and TRBJ2-3; 10 positions agree with TRBD1. Trimming removed 3 bases from V and 8 bases from J; junction bases left unmatched: 3. The CDR3 has 13 amino acids. CDR1 is SGHNT and CDR2 is YYREEE in the germline V gene (reference sequence). The CDR3: CASSSGDRGTQYF. Written as DNA, the CDR3 is TGTGCCAGCAGCTCCGGGGACAGGGGTACGCAGTATTTT.

The table lists this clone with a count of one. The rearrangement links TRBV29-1 to TRBJ1-2; D might be TRBD1 (6 bases). Germline assignment: CDR1 SQVTM and CDR2 ANQGSEA. The CDR3 is 10 amino acids. With 6 bases removed from V and 6 bases from J, the gap between germline ends came to 8 bases. Written as DNA, the CDR3 is TGCAGCGTCTCAGGGGATGGCTACACCTTC. Protein: CSVSGDGYTF.

The chain recombines TRBV11-1 with TRBJ1-1; weak D call: TRBD1 (6 bases). The V gene lost 5 bases and the J gene lost 4 bases, with 14 bases spanning the gap. The germline V gene encodes CDR1 SGHAT and CDR2 FQDESV (reference sequence). CDR3 size: 14 residues. The CDR3 sequence: CASSTQGVTTEAFF. The CDR3 DNA follows: TGTGCCAGCAGCACACAGGGTGTTACCACTGAAGCTTTCTTT. The whole variable domain, filled in from reference TRBV11-1 and TRBJ1-1, reads EAEVAQSPRYKITEKSQAVAFWCDPISGHATLYWYRQILGQGPELLVQFQDESVVDDSQLPKDRFSAERLKGVDSTLKIQPAELGDSAMYLCASSTQGVTTEAFFGQGTRLTVV.

The chain has TRBV7-9 and TRBJ2-2; TRBD2 aligns across 9 bases. After removal of 2 bases from V and 8 bases from J, the junction contained 6 bases not matched to a gene. From germline, CDR1 is SEHNR and CDR2 FQNEAQ (reference sequence). This CDR3 region has 15 residues. CDR3 nucleotides: TGTGCCAGCAGCTTACTAGCGGGGTTCGCGGGGGAGCTGTTTTTT. Encoded protein: CASSLLAGFAGELFF.